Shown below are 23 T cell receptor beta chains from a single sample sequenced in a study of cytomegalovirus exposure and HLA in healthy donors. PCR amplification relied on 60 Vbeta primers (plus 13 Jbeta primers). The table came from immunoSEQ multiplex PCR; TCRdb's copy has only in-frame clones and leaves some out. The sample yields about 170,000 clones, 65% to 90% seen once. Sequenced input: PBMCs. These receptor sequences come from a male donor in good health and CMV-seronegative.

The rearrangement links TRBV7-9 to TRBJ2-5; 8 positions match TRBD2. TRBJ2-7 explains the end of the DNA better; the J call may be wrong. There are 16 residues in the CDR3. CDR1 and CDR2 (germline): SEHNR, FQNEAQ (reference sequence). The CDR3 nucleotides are TGTGCCAGCAGCTCCCCTCGGGGGGGGATCTCCTACGAGCAGTACTTC. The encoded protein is CASSSPRGGISYEQYF.

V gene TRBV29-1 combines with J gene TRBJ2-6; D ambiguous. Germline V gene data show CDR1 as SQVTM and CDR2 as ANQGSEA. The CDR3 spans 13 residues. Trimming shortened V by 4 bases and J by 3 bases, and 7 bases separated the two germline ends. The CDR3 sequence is CSVVANGANVLTF. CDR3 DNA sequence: TGCAGCGTTGTCGCTAATGGGGCCAACGTCCTGACTTTC.

CDR3 nucleotides: TGCGCCAGCACCCAGGGGAACTCTGGAAACACCATATATTTT. This encodes CASTQGNSGNTIYF. The chain has TRBV5-1 and TRBJ1-3; TRBD1 might be the D (6 bases). Germline V gives CDR1 SGHRS, CDR2 YFSETQ. The CDR3 spans 14 residues. The germline V and J ends were trimmed by 6 bases and 0 bases, with 10 bases remaining between them.

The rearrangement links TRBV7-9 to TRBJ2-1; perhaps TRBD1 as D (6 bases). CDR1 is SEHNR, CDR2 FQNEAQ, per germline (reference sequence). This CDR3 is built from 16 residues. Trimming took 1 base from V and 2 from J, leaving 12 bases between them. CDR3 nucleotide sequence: TGTGCCAGCAGCTTAGGTGGCAGGGGAACCTACAATGAGCAGTTCTTC. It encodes CASSLGGRGTYNEQFF.

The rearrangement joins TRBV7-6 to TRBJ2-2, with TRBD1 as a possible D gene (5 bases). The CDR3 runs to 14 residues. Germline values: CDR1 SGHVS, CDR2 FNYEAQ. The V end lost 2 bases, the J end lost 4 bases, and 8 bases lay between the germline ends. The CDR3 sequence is CASSLIQGTGELFF. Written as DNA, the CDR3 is TGTGCCAGCAGCTTAATTCAGGGCACCGGGGAGCTGTTTTTT.

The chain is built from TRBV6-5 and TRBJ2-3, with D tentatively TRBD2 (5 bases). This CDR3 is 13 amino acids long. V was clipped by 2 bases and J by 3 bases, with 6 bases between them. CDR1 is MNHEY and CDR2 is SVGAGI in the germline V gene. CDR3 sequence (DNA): TGTGCCAGCAGTTACCCGGGGACAGATACGCAGTATTTT. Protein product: CASSYPGTDTQYF.

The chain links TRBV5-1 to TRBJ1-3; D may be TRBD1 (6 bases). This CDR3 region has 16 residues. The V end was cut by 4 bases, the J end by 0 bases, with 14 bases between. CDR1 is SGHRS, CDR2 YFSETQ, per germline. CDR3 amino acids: CASSGQPIDSGNTIYF. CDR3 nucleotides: TGCGCCAGCAGCGGACAGCCGATTGACTCTGGAAACACCATATATTTT.

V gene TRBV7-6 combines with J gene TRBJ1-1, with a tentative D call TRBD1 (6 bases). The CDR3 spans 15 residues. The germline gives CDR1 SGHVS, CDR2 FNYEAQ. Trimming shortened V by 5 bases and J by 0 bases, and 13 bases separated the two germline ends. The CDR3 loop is CASSPRGSLNTEAFF. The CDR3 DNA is TGTGCCAGCAGCCCGAGGGGGTCCCTGAACACTGAAGCTTTCTTT.

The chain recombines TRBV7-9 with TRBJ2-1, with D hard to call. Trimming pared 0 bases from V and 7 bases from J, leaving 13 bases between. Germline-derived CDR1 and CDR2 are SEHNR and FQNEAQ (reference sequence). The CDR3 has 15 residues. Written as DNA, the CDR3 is TGTGCCAGCAGCTTAGCGAGTCCCCAAGTTAATGAGCAGTTCTTC. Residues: CASSLASPQVNEQFF.

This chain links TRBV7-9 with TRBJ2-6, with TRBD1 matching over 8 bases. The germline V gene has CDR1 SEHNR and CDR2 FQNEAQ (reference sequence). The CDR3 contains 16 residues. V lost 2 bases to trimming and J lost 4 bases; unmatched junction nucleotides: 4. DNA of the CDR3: TGTGCCAGCAGCTTATCAGGGACAGGAGGGGCCAACGTCCTGACTTTC. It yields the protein CASSLSGTGGANVLTF.

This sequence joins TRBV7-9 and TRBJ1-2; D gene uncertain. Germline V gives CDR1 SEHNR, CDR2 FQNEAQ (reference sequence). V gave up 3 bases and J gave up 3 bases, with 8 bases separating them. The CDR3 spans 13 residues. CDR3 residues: CASSFGRDYGYTF. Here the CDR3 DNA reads TGTGCCAGCAGCTTTGGGAGGGACTATGGCTACACCTTC.

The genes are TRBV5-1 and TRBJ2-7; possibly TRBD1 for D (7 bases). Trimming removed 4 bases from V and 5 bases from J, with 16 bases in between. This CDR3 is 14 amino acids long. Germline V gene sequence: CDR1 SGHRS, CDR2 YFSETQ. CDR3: CASSPTRGVNEQYF. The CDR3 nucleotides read TGCGCCAGCAGCCCAACCAGGGGGGTCAACGAGCAGTACTTC. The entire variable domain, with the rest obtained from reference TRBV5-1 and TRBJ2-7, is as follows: KAGVTQTPRYLIKTRGQQVTLSCSPISGHRSVSWYQQTPGQGLQFLFEYFSETQRNKGNFPGRFSGRQFSNSRSEMNVSTLELGDSALYLCASSPTRGVNEQYFGPGTRLTVT.

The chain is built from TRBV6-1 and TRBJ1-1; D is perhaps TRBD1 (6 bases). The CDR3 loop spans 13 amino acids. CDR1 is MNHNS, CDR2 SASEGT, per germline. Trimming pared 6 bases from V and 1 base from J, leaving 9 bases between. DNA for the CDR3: TGTGCCAGCAGCATGGACAGGAACACTGAAGCTTTCTTT. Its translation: CASSMDRNTEAFF.

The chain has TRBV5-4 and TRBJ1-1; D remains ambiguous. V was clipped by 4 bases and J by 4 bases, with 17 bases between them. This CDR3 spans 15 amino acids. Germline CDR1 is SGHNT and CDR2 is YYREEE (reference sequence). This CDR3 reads CASSPARVYGTEAFF. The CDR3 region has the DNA TGTGCCAGCAGCCCTGCCCGGGTATACGGCACTGAAGCTTTCTTT.

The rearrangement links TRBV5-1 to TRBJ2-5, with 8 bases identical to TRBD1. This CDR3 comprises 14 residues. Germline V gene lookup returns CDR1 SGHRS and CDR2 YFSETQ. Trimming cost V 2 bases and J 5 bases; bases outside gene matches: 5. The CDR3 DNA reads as TGCGCCAGCAGCTTAAGACAGGGGATGGAGACCCAGTACTTC. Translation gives CASSLRQGMETQYF.

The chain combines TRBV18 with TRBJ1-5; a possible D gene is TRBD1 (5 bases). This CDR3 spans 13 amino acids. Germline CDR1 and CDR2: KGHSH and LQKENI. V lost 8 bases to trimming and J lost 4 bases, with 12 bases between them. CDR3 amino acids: CASNPGENQPQHF. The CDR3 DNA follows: TGTGCCAGCAACCCGGGGGAAAATCAGCCCCAGCATTTT.

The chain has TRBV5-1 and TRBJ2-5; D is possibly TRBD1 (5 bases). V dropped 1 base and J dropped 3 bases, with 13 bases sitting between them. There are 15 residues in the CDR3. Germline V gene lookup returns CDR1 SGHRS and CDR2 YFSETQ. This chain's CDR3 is CASSLTRGLEETQYF. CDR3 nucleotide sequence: TGCGCCAGCAGCTTGACAAGGGGCTTGGAAGAGACCCAGTACTTC.

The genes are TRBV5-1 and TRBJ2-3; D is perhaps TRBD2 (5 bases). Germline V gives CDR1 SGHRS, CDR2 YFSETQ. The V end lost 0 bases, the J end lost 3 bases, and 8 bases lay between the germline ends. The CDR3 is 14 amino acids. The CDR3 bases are TGCGCCAGCAGCTTGGGGGGAGTGACAGATACGCAGTATTTT. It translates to CASSLGGVTDTQYF.

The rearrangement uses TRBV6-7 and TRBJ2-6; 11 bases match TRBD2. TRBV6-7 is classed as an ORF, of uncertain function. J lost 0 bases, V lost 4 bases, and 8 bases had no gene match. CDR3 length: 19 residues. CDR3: CASSLTSGESISGANVLTF. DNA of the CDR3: TGTGCCAGCAGTTTGACTAGCGGGGAGTCAATCTCTGGGGCCAACGTCCTGACTTTC.

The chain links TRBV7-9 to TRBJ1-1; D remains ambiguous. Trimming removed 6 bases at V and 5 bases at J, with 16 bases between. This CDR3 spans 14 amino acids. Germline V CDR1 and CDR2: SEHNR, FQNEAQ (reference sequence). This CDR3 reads CASSPEGGRTEAFF. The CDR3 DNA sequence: TGTGCCAGCAGTCCAGAGGGAGGGAGGACTGAAGCTTTCTTT.

The CDR3 coding sequence is TGTGCCAGCAGCTTAAGGAGCACTGGAAACACCATATATTTT. Its protein is CASSLRSTGNTIYF. The genes are TRBV13 and TRBJ1-3; D remains unclear. There are 14 residues in the CDR3. CDR1 PRHDT and CDR2 FYEKMQ come from the germline V gene (reference sequence). V was clipped by 2 bases and J by 2 bases, with 7 bases between them.

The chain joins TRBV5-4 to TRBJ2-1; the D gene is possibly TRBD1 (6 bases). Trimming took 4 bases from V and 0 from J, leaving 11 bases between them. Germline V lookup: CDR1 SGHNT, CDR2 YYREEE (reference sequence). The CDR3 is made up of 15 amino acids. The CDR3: CASSPGQFSYNEQFF. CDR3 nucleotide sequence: TGTGCCAGCAGCCCCGGACAGTTCTCCTACAATGAGCAGTTCTTC.

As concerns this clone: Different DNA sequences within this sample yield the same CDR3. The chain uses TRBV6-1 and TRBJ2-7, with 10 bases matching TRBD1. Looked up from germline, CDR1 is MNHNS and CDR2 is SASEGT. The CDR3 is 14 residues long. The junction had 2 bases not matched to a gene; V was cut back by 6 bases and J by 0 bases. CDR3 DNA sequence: TGTGCCAGCAGGGACAGGGGGAGCTCCTACGAGCAGTACTTC. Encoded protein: CASRDRGSSYEQYF.